The TCR beta chain under discussion was sequenced for a study of PD-1 blockade in classical Hodgkin lymphoma. For the study at large: The patients were dosed with nivolumab 3 mg/kg, infused intravenously every 2 weeks.

This clone is a singleton in its sample. Its antigen is unknown. Study results and limitations: CD4+ but not CD8+ TCR diversity rose significantly by C4D1. Relative to healthy donors, newly diagnosed patients reportedly had lower baseline TCR diversity, which was reported as lower still in relapsed/refractory patients. Complete responders showed a baseline diversity that resembled the diversity of newly diagnosed patients.

Method: immunoSEQ multiplex PCR; TCRdb's copy keeps in-frame clones and lacks some. The sample gives about 100,000 clones, 70% to 90% of which show up once; 15% to 20% is in the top ten. The CDR3 has 16 amino acids. Germline V gene sequence: CDR1 MGHRA, CDR2 YSYEKL. V was trimmed by 1 base and J by 3 bases, leaving 15 bases between them. Every patient experienced relapse after autologous stem cell transplantation, and brentuximab vedotin exposure varied. Source: peripheral blood mononuclear cells (PBMCs), taken before the second cycle of nivolumab. This clonotype was sampled from a human donor with classical Hodgkin lymphoma. This chain uses TRBV4-1 with TRBJ1-1, with D uncertain. CDR3 sequence reads: CASSQGQGARHTEAFF. The CDR3 DNA reads TGCGCCAGCAGCCAAGGACAAGGAGCTCGGCACACTGAAGCTTTCTTT.